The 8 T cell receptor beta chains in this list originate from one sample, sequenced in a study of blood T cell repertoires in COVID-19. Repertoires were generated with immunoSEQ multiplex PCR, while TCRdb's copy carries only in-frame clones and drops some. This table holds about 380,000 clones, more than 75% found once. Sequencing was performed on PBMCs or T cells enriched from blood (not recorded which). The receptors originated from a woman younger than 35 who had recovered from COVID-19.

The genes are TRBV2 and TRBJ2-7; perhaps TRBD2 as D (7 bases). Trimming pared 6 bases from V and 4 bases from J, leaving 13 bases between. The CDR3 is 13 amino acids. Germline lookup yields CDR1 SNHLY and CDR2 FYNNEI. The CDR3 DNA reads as TGTGCCAGCAGGAGGGGGGGTGATTACGAGCAGTACTTC. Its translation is CASRRGGDYEQYF. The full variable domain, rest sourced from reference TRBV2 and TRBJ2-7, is EPEVTQTPSHQVTQMGQEVILRCVPISNHLYFYWYRQILGQKVEFLVSFYNNEISEKSEIFDDQFSVERPDGSNFTLKIRSTKLEDSAMYFCASRRGGDYEQYFGPGTRLTVT.

CDR3 sequence (DNA): TGTGCCAGCAGTACTCCGGATGGAGGGGGGGCGGGGAATGAGCAGTTCTTC. Translation: CASSTPDGGGAGNEQFF. V and J are TRBV28 and TRBJ2-1; a weak D match, TRBD2 (7 bases). CDR3 length equals 17 residues. In germline, CDR1 is MDHEN, CDR2 SYDVKM. Trimming shortened V by 5 bases and J by 7 bases, and 24 bases separated the two germline ends.

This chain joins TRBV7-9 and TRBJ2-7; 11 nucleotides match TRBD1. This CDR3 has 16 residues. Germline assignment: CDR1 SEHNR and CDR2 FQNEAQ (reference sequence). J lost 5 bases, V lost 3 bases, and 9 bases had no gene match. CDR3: CASSFLGTGGAHEQYF. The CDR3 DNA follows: TGTGCCAGCAGCTTCCTGGGGACAGGGGGTGCCCACGAGCAGTACTTC.

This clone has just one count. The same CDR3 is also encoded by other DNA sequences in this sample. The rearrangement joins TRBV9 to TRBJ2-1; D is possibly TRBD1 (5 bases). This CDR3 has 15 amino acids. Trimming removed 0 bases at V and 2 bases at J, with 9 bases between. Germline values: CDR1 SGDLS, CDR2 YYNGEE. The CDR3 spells CASSVAGSTYNEQFF. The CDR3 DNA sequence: TGTGCCAGCAGCGTAGCAGGGTCGACCTACAATGAGCAGTTCTTC.

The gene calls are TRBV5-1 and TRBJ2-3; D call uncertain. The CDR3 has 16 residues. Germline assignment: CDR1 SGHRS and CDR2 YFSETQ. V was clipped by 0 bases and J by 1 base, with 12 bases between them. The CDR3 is CASSLGRSDRTDTQYF. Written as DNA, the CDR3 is TGCGCCAGCAGCTTGGGACGGAGCGACCGCACAGATACGCAGTATTTT.

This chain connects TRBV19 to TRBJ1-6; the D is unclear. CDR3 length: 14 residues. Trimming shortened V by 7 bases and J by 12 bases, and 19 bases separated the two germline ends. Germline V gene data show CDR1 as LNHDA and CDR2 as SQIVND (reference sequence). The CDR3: CASTNDGLGLPLHF. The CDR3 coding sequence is TGTGCCAGTACTAATGACGGACTGGGATTACCCCTCCACTTT.

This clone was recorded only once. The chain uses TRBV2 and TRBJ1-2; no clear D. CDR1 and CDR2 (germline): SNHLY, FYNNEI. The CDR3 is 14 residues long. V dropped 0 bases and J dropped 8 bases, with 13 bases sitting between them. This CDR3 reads CASSEAEWEGGYTF. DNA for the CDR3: TGTGCCAGCAGTGAAGCTGAATGGGAGGGCGGCTACACCTTC.

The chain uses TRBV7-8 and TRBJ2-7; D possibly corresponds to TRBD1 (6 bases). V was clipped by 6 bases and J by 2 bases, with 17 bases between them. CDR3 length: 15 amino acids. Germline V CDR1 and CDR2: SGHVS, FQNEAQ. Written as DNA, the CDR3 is TGTGCCAGCAGGCGACTGACAGGCGGGCCCTACGAGCAGTACTTC. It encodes CASRRLTGGPYEQYF.